This section outlines one TCR beta chain sequence together with its context. The data derive from a study of blood T cell repertoires in COVID-19. Some clones are missing from TCRdb's copy, which holds only in-frame ones; the method was immunoSEQ multiplex PCR. The sample lists some 300,000 clones, roughly 90% seen once, with 3.9% in the top ten. The V and J ends lost 2 bases and 5 bases respectively, with 9 bases between them. Germline-derived CDR1 and CDR2 are PRHDT and FYEKMQ (reference sequence). The CDR3 has 14 residues. This TCR was recovered from a woman in her thirties who had been exposed to COVID-19. Sample: PBMCs or T cells enriched from blood (not recorded which). V and J are TRBV13 and TRBJ2-2; D is perhaps TRBD2 (6 bases). CDR3 sequence reads: CASSLSGGTGELFF. CDR3 DNA sequence: TGTGCCAGCAGCTTATCAGGAGGGACCGGGGAGCTGTTTTTT.